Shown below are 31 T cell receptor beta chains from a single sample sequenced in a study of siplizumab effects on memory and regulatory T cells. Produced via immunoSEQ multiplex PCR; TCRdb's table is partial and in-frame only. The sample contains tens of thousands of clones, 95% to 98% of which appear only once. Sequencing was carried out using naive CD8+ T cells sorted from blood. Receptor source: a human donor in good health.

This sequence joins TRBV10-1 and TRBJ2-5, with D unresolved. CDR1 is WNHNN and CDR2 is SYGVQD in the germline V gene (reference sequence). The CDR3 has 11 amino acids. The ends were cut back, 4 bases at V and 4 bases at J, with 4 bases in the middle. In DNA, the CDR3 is TGCGCCAGCAGTGGGGGAGAGACCCAGTACTTC. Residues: CASSGGETQYF.

The CDR3 DNA is TGTGCCAGCAGCGGATATGGGGACCTCTCTGGAAACACCATATATTTT. This encodes CASSGYGDLSGNTIYF. V and J are TRBV7-9 and TRBJ1-3, with TRBD1 as a possible D gene (5 bases). The CDR3 runs to 16 residues. Germline values: CDR1 SEHNR, CDR2 FQNEAQ (reference sequence). V gave up 5 bases and J gave up 0 bases, with 14 bases separating them. The variable domain in full, with the rest retrieved from reference TRBV7-9 and TRBJ1-3, is DTGVSQNPRHKITKRGQNVTFRCDPISEHNRLYWYRQTLGQGPEFLTYFQNEAQLEKSRLLSDRFSAERPKGSFSTLEIQRTEQGDSAMYLCASSGYGDLSGNTIYFGEGSWLTVV.

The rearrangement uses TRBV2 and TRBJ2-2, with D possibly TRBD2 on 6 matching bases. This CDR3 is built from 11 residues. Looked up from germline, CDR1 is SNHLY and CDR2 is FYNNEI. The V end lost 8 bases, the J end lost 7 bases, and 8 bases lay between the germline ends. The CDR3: CASRGGGELFF. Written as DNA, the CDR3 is TGTGCCAGCCGGGGAGGCGGGGAGCTGTTTTTT.

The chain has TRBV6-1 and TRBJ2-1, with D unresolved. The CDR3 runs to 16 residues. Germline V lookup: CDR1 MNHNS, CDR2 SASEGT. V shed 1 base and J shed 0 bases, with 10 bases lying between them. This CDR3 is CASSEGVYSSYNEQFF. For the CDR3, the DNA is TGTGCCAGCAGTGAAGGGGTTTATAGCTCCTACAATGAGCAGTTCTTC.

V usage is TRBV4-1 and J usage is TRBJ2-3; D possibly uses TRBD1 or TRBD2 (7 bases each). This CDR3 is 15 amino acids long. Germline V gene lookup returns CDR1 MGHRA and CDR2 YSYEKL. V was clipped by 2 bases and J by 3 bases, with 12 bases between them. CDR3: CASSQQGGMTDTQYF. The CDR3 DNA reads TGCGCCAGCAGCCAACAGGGGGGGATGACAGATACGCAGTATTTT.

This chain's CDR3 is CASSVGQGVSEQFF. The DNA for the CDR3 is TGTGCCAGCAGCGTAGGGCAGGGGGTAAGTGAGCAGTTCTTC. The rearrangement links TRBV9 to TRBJ2-1; the match to TRBD1 covers 7 bases. V shed 0 bases, J shed 9 bases, and the junction held 6 bases outside the gene matches. CDR3 length equals 14 residues. Germline-derived CDR1 and CDR2 are SGDLS and YYNGEE.

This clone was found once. Here the CDR3 DNA reads TGTGCCAGCAGCTTGAGGAATAAGAGGCCTCCCTCAGGGGCCCCTGAAGCTTTCTTT. Translation: CASSLRNKRPPSGAPEAFF. This sequence joins TRBV11-3 and TRBJ1-1, with D maybe TRBD1 (6 bases). Looked up from germline, CDR1 is SGHNT and CDR2 is YENEEA. The CDR3 extends over 19 amino acids. The V end was cut by 3 bases, the J end by 6 bases, with 29 bases between.

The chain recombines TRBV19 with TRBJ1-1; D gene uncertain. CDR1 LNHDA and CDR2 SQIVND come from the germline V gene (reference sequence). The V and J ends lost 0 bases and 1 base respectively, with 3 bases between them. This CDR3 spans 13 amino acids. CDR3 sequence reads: CASSIEKNTEAFF. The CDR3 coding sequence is TGTGCCAGTAGTATAGAGAAGAACACTGAAGCTTTCTTT. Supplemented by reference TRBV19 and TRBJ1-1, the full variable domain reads DGGITQSPKYLFRKEGQNVTLSCEQNLNHDAMYWYRQDPGQGLRLIYYSQIVNDFQKGDIAEGYSVSREKKESFPLTVTSAQKNPTAFYLCASSIEKNTEAFFGQGTRLTVV.

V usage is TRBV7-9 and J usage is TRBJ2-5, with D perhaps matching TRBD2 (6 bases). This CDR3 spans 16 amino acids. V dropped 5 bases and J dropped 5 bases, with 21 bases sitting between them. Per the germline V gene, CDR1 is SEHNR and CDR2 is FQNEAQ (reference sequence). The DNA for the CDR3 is TGTGCCAGCAGCCGAACCTCCCCGGGGACTTTGGAGACCCAGTACTTC. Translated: CASSRTSPGTLETQYF.

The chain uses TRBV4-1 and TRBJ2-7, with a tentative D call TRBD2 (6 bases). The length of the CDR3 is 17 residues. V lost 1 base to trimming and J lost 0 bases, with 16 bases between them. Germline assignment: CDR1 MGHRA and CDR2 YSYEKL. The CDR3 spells CASSQVSGGPSSYEQYF. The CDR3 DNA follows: TGCGCCAGCAGCCAAGTTAGCGGCGGGCCTAGCTCCTACGAGCAGTACTTC.

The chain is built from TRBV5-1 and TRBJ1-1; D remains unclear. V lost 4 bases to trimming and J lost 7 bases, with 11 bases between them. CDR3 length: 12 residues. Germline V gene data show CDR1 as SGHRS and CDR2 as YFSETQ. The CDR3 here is CASSLTKGEAFF. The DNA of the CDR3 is TGCGCCAGCAGCCTAACGAAGGGTGAAGCTTTCTTT.

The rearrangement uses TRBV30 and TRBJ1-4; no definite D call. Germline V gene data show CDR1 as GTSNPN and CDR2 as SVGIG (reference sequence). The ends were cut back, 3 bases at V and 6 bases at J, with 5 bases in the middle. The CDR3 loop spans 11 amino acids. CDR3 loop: CAWSADEKLFF. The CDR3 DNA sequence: TGTGCCTGGAGCGCGGATGAAAAACTGTTTTTT.

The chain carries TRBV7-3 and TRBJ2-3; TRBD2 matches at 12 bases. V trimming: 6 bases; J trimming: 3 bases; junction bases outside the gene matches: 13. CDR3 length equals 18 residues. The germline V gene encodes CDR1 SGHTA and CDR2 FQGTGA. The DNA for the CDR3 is TGTGCCAGCAGTTCGGAGACTAGCGGGAGACGTGGGACAGATACGCAGTATTTT. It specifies CASSSETSGRRGTDTQYF. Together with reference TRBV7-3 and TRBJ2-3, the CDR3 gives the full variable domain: GAGVSQTPSNKVTEKGKYVELRCDPISGHTALYWYRQSLGQGPEFLIYFQGTGAADDSGLPNDRFFAVRPEGSVSTLKIQRTERGDSAVYLCASSSETSGRRGTDTQYFGPGTRLTVL.

The CDR3: CASSPTTSGGPADTQYF. In DNA form, the CDR3 reads TGTGCCAGCAGCCCAACGACTAGCGGGGGACCGGCAGATACGCAGTATTTT. The chain carries TRBV13 and TRBJ2-3; 12 bases map to TRBD2. The CDR3 contains 17 residues. CDR1 is PRHDT, CDR2 FYEKMQ, per germline (reference sequence). With V trimmed by 5 bases and J by 4 bases, 10 bases remained unmatched.

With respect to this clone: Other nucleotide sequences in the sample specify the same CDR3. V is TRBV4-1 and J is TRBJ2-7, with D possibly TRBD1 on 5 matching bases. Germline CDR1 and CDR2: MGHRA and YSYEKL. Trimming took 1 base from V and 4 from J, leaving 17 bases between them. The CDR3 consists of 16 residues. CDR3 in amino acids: CASSQAVRQPSYEQYF. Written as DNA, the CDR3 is TGCGCCAGCAGCCAAGCCGTCCGACAGCCTTCTTACGAGCAGTACTTC.

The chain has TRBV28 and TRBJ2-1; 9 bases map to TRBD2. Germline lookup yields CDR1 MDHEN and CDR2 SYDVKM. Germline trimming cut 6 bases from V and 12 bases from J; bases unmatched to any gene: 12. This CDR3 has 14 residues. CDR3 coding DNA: TGTGCCAGCAGCCCCCCGAGCGGGGGGTATGGGCAGTTCTTC. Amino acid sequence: CASSPPSGGYGQFF.

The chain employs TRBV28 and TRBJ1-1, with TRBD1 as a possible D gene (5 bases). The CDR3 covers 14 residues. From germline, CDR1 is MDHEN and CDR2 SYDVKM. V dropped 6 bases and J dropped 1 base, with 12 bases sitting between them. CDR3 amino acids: CASRLGETNTEAFF. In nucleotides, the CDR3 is TGTGCCAGCAGGTTGGGGGAAACGAACACTGAAGCTTTCTTT.

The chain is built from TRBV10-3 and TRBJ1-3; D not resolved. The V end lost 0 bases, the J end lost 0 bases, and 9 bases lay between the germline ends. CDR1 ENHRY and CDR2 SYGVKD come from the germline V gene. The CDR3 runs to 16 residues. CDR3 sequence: CAISESTESSGNTIYF. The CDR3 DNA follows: TGTGCCATCAGTGAGTCGACTGAAAGCTCTGGAAACACCATATATTTT.

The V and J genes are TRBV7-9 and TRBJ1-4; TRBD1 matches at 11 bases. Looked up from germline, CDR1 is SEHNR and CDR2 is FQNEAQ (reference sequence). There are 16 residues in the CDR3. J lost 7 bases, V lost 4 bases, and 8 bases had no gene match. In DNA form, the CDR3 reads TGTGCCAGCAGCTCCTCGGACAGGGGGCAGGGTGAAAAACTGTTTTTT. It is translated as CASSSSDRGQGEKLFF.

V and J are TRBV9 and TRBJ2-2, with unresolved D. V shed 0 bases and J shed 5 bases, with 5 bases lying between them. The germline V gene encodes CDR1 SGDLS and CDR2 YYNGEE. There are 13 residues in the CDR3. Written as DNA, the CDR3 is TGTGCCAGCAGCGTAGTCGGGACCGGGGAGCTGTTTTTT. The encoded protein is CASSVVGTGELFF.

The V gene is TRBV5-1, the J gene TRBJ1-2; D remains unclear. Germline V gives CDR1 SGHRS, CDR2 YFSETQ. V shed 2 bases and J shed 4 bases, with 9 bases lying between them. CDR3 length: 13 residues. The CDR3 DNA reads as TGCGCCAGCAGCTTCGGACGGCTCTATGGCTACACCTTC. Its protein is CASSFGRLYGYTF.

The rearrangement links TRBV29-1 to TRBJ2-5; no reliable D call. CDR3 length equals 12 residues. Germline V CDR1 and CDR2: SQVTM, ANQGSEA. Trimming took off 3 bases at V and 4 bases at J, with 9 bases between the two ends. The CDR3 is CSVDWIVETQYF. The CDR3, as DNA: TGCAGCGTTGATTGGATTGTAGAGACCCAGTACTTC.

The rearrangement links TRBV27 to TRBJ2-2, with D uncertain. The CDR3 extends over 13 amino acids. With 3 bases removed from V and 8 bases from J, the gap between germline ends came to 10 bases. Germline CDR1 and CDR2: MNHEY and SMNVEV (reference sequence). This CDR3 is CASSFLSRGELFF. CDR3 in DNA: TGTGCCAGCAGTTTTCTGAGCCGGGGGGAGCTGTTTTTT.

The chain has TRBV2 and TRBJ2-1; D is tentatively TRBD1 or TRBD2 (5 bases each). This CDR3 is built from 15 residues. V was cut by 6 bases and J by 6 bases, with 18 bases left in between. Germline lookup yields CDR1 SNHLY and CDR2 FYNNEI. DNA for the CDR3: TGTGCCAGCAGGGTAGGGTGGGAGAGGGGCAATGAGCAGTTCTTC. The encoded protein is CASRVGWERGNEQFF.

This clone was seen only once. CDR3 loop: CASSPSGGLSYEQYF. CDR3 sequence (DNA): TGTGCCAGCAGCCCTAGCGGGGGCCTCTCCTACGAGCAGTACTTC. The chain joins TRBV5-6 to TRBJ2-7; 10 bases fit TRBD2. V shed 4 bases and J 0 bases; nucleotides not matched to a gene: 4. The V gene's germline CDR1 is SGHDT and CDR2 YYEEEE. This CDR3 spans 15 amino acids.

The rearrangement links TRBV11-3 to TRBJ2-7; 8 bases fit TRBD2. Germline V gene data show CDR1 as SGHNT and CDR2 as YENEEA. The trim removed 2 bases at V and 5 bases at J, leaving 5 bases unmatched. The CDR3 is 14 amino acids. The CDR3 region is CASSLTGLVDEQYF. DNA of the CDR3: TGTGCCAGCAGCTTAACGGGACTAGTAGACGAGCAGTACTTC.

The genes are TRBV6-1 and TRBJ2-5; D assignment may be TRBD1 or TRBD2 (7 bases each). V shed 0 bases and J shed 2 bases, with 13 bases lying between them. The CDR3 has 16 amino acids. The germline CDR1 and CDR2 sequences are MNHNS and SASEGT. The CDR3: CASSEAPGGGQETQYF. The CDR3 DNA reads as TGTGCCAGCAGTGAAGCACCAGGGGGGGGACAAGAGACCCAGTACTTC.

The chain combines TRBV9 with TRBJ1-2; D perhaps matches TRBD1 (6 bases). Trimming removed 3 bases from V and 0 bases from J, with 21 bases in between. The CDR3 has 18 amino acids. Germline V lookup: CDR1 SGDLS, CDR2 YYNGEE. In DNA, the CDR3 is TGTGCCAGCAGCGCCGACCGGGACATCAGTAAAACTAACTATGGCTACACCTTC. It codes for CASSADRDISKTNYGYTF.

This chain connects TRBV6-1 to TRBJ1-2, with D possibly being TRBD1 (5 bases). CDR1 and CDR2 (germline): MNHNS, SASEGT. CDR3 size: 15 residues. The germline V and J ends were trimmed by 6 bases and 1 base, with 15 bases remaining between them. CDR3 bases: TGTGCCAGCAGGGCGACAGTGATATTTAACTATGGCTACACCTTC. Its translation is CASRATVIFNYGYTF.

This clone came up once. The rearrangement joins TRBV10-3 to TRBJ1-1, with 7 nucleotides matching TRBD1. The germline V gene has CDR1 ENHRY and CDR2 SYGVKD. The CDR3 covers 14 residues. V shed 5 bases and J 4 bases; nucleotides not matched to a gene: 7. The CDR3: CAISQGGGVTEAFF. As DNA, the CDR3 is TGTGCCATCAGTCAGGGGGGAGGGGTCACTGAAGCTTTCTTT.

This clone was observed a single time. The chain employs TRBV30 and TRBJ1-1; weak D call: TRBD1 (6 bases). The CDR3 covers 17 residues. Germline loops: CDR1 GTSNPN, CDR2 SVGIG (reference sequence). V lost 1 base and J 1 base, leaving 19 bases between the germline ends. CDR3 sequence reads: CAWSGYDRLFGNTEAFF. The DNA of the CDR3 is TGTGCCTGGAGTGGTTATGACAGGCTTTTCGGGAACACTGAAGCTTTCTTT.